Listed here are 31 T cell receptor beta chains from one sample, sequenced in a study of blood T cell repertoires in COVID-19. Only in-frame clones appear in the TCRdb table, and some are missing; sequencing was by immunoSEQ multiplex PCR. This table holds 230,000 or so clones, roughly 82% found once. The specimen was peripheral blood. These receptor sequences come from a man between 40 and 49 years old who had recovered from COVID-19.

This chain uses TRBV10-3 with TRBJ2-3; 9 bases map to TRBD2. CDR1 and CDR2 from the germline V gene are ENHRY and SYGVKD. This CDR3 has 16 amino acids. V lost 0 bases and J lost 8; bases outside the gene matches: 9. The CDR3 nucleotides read TGTGCCATCAGTGAGTCTGTGGCGGGGGGGCCTGGTACGCAGTATTTT. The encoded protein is CAISESVAGGPGTQYF.

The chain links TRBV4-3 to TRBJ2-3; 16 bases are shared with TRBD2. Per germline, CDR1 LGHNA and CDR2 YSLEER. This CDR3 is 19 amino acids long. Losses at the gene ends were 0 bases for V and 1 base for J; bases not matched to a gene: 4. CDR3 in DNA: TGCGCCAGCAGCCAAGATTCGGGACTAGCGGGGGGGCGCACAGATACGCAGTATTTT. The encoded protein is CASSQDSGLAGGRTDTQYF.

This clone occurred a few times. Here the CDR3 reads CASSLNRGNTIYF. The CDR3, as DNA: TGTGCCAGCAGTCTAAACAGGGGAAACACCATATATTTT. This sequence joins TRBV3-1 (or the pseudogene TRBV3-2) and TRBJ1-3; maybe TRBD1 (5 bases). Trimming stripped 6 bases from V and 4 bases from J, with 10 bases between. Germline CDR1 reads LGHDT; CDR2 reads YNNKEL (reference sequence). The CDR3 has 13 residues.

The CDR3 region has the DNA TGTGCCAGCAGATATGGACAGGGGTTCAACACTGAAGCTTTCTTT. Translated, it gives CASRYGQGFNTEAFF. The chain combines TRBV5-6 with TRBJ1-1; 9 bases match TRBD1. Germline-derived CDR1 and CDR2 are SGHDT and YYEEEE. The CDR3 is 15 residues long. V shed 5 bases, J shed 2 bases, and the junction held 7 bases outside the gene matches.

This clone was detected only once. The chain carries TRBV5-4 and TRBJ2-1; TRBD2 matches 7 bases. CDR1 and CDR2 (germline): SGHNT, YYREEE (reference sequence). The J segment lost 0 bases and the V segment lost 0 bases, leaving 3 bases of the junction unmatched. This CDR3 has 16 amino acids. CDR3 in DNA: TGTGCCAGCAGCTTGGGTCCGGGGGGCTCCTACAATGAGCAGTTCTTC. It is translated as CASSLGPGGSYNEQFF.

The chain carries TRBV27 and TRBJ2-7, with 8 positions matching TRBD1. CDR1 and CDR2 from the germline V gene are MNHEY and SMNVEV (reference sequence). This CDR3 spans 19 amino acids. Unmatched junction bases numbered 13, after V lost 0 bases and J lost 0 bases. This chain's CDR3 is CASSLSGWAGGPSSYEQYF. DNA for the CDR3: TGTGCCAGCAGTTTATCCGGTTGGGCAGGGGGCCCTAGCTCCTACGAGCAGTACTTC.

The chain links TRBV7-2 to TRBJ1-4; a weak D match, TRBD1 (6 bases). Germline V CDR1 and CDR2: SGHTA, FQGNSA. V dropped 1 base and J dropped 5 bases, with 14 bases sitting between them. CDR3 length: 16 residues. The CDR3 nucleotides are TGTGCCAGCAGCTTAGGGGTCATCCAGGGGAATGAAAAACTGTTTTTT. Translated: CASSLGVIQGNEKLFF.

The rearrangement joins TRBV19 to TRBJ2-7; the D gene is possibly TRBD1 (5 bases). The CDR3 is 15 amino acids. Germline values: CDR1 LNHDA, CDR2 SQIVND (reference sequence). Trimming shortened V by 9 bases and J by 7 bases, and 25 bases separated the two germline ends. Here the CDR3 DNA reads TGTGCCAGCGCCCTTCAAGGGGCAGGCCTACGGGAGCAGTACTTC. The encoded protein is CASALQGAGLREQYF.

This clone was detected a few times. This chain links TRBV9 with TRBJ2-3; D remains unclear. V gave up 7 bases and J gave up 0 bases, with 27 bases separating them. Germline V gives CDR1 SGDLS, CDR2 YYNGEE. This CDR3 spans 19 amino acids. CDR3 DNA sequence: TGTGCCAGCGGCCATCCCACCGAAACCGCGGTTTCTAGCACAGATACGCAGTATTTT. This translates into CASGHPTETAVSSTDTQYF.

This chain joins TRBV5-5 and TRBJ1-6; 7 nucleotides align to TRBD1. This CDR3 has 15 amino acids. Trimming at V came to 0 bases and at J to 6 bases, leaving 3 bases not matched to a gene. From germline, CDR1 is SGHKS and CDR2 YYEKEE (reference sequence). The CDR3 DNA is TGTGCCAGCAGCTTGGGGACAGGTAGTAATTCACCCCTCCACTTT. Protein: CASSLGTGSNSPLHF.

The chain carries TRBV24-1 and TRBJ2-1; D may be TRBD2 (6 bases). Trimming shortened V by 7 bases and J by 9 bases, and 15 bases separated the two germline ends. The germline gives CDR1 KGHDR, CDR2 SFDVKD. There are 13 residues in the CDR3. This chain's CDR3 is CATRGGPGGEQFF. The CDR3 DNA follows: TGTGCCACCAGGGGGGGTCCCGGGGGTGAGCAGTTCTTC.

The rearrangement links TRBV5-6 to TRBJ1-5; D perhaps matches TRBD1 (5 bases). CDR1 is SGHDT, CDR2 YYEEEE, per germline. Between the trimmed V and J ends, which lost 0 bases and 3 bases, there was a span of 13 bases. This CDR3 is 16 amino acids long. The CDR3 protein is CASSLAGGVVNQPQHF. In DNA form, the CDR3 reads TGTGCCAGCAGCTTGGCGGGGGGGGTTGTCAATCAGCCCCAGCATTTT.

CDR3 DNA: TGTGCCATCAGGGGGTCACTAGGGACAGATACGAGCGGCTCTTCCTACGAGCAGTACTTC. Its protein product is CAIRGSLGTDTSGSSYEQYF. J is TRBJ2-7 and V is TRBV10-3; 7 nucleotides agree with TRBD1. The CDR3 is made up of 20 amino acids. After removal of 6 bases from V and 1 base from J, the junction contained 24 bases not matched to a gene. Germline CDR1 ENHRY, CDR2 SYGVKD.

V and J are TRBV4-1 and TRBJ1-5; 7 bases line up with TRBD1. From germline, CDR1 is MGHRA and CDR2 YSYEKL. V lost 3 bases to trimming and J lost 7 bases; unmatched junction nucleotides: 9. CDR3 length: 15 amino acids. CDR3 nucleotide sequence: TGCGCCAGCAGCCATAACGACAGGGAGGAGCAGCCCCAGCATTTT. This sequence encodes CASSHNDREEQPQHF.

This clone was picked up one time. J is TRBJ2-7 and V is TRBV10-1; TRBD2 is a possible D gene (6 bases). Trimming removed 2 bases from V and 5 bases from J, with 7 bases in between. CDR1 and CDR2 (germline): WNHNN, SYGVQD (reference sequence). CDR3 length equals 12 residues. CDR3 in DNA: TGCGCCAGCAGTGAGGGAGGGGACGAGCAGTACTTC. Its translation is CASSEGGDEQYF.

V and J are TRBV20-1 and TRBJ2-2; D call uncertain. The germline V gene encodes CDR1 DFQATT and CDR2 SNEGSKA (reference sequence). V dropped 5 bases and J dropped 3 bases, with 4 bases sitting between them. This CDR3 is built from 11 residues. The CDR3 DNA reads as TGCAGTGCTCGGGACACCGGGGAGCTGTTTTTT. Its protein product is CSARDTGELFF.

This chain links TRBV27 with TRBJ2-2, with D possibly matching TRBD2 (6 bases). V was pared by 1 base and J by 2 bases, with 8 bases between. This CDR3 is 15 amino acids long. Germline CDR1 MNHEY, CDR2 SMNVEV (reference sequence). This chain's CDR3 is CASSLWRENTGELFF. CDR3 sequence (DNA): TGTGCCAGCAGTTTATGGCGGGAAAACACCGGGGAGCTGTTTTTT.

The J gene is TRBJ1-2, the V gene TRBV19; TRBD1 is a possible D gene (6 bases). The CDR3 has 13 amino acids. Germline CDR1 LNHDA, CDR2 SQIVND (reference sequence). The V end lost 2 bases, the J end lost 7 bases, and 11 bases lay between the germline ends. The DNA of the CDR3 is TGTGCCAGTAGTATATCTGGGGGCGCTGGCTACACCTTC. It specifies CASSISGGAGYTF.

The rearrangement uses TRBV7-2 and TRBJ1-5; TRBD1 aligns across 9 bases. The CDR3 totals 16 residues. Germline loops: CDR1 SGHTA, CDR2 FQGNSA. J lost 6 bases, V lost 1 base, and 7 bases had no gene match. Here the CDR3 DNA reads TGTGCCAGCAGCTTAGTGGGGACAGGGAGGAGTCAGCCCCAGCATTTT. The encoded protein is CASSLVGTGRSQPQHF.

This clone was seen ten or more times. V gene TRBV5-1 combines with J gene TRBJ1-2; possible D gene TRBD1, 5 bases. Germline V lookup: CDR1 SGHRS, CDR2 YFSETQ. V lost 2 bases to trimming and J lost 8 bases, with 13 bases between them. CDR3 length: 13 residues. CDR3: CASSFDSLSGYTF. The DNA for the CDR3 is TGCGCCAGCAGCTTTGACAGCTTGAGCGGCTACACCTTC.

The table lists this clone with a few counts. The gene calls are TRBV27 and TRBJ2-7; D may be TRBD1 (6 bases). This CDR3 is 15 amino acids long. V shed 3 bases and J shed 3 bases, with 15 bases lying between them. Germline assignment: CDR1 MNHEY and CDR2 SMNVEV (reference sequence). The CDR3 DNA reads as TGTGCCAGCAGTTTTATAGGACAGTCCTTCTACGAGCAGTACTTC. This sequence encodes CASSFIGQSFYEQYF.

For the CDR3, the DNA is TGTGCCAGCAGCTTGTCAGGGGGACAGCGTACTAACTATGGCTACACCTTC. Amino acid sequence: CASSLSGGQRTNYGYTF. V is TRBV5-4 and J is TRBJ1-2, with 7 bases aligning to TRBD1. Germline assignment: CDR1 SGHNT and CDR2 YYREEE (reference sequence). The trim removed 1 base at V and 0 bases at J, leaving 9 bases unmatched. The length of the CDR3 is 17 residues.

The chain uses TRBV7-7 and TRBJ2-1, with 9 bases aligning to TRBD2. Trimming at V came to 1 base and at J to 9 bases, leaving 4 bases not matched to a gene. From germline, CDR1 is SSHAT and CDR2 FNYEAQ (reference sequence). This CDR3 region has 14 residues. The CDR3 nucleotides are TGTGCCAGCAGCTTAGGCGGGAGGGCCGGTGAGCAGTTCTTC. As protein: CASSLGGRAGEQFF.

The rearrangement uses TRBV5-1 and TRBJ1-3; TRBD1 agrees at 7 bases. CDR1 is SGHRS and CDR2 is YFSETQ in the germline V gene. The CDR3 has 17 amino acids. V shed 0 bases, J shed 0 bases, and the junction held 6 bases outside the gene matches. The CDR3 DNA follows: TGCGCCAGCAGCTTGGGACAGGGAGTAGGCTCTGGAAACACCATATATTTT. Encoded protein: CASSLGQGVGSGNTIYF.

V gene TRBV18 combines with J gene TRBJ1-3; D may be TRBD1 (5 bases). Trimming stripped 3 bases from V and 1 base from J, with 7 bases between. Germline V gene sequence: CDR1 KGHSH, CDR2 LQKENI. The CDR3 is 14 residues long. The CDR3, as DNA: TGTGCCAGCTCACCGGGGGGTTCTGGAAACACCATATATTTT. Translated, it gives CASSPGGSGNTIYF.

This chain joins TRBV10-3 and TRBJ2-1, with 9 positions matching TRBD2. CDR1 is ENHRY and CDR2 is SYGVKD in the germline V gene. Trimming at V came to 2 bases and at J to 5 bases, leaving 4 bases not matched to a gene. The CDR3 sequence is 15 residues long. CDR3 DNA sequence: TGTGCCATCAGTGAGGCTGGACTAGCGAACAATGAGCAGTTCTTC. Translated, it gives CAISEAGLANNEQFF.

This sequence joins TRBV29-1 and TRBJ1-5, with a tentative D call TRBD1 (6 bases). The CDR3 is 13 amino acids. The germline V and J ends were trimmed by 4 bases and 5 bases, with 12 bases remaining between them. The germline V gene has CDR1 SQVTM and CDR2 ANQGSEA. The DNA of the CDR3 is TGCAGCGTTGGAGGGGGTTTCGATCAGCCCCAGCATTTT. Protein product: CSVGGGFDQPQHF.

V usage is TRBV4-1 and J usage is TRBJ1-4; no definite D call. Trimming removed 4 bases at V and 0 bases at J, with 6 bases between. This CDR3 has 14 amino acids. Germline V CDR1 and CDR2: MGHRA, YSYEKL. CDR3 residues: CASSPRATNEKLFF. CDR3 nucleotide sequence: TGCGCCAGCAGCCCGAGAGCAACTAATGAAAAACTGTTTTTT.

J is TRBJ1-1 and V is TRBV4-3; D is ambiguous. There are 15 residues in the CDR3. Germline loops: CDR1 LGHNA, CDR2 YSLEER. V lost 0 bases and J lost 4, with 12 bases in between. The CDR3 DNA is TGCGCCAGCAGCCAAGATTGGAATGAGGGCACTGAAGCTTTCTTT. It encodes CASSQDWNEGTEAFF.

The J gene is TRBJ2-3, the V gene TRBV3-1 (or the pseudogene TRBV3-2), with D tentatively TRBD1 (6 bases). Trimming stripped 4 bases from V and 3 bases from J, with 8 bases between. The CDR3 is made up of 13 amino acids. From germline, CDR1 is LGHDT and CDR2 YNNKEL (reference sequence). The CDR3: CASSRTGTDTQYF. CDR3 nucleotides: TGTGCCAGCAGCCGTACAGGGACAGATACGCAGTATTTT.

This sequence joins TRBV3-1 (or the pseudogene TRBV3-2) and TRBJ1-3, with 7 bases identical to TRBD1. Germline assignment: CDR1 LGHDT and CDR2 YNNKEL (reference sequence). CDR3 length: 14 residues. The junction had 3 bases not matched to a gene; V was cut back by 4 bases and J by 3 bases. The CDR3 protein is CASSLGQFGNTIYF. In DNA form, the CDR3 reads TGTGCCAGCAGCCTGGGACAGTTTGGAAACACCATATATTTT.